What follows are 17 T cell receptor beta chains derived from one specimen sequenced in a study of shared clonotypes between healthy human individuals. Profiling relied on immunoSEQ multiplex PCR, and the TCRdb table lists in-frame clones only, not all of them. The sample has about 2 million clones, approximately 95% seen once; the top ten hold 0.9% to 1.4%. CD45RO negativity and positive selection for CCR7 defined naive CD8 cells, a population that excluded terminally differentiated effector memory CD45RA+ cells. The sequenced material came from naive CD8+ T cells sorted from blood. These receptors came from a young man in good health.

With regard to this clone: This specimen includes other DNA sequences encoding the same CDR3. The chain employs TRBV6-6 and TRBJ1-2, with 7 positions matching TRBD1. This CDR3 spans 14 amino acids. Losses at the gene ends were 2 bases for V and 8 bases for J; bases not matched to a gene: 8. Germline lookup yields CDR1 MNHNY and CDR2 SVGAGI (reference sequence). As DNA, the CDR3 is TGTGCCAGCAGTTACGGGGAGGGGGCAAGGGGCTACACCTTC. Protein sequence: CASSYGEGARGYTF.

Note on this clone: Other DNA sequences from this sample encode an identical CDR3 as well. The rearrangement uses TRBV28 and TRBJ2-7; D not certain. There are 13 residues in the CDR3. V lost 1 base and J lost 3, with 7 bases in between. Per the germline V gene, CDR1 is MDHEN and CDR2 is SYDVKM. CDR3 bases: TGTGCCAGCAGTTTATTTAAGAGCTACGAGCAGTACTTC. Amino acids: CASSLFKSYEQYF.

The chain uses TRBV5-1 and TRBJ2-3; no definite D call. The CDR3 covers 13 residues. Trimming pared 0 bases from V and 4 bases from J, leaving 6 bases between. The germline CDR1 and CDR2 sequences are SGHRS and YFSETQ. The CDR3, as DNA: TGCGCCAGCAGCTTGGATCTCCCAGATACGCAGTATTTT. Translated, it gives CASSLDLPDTQYF.

The chain employs TRBV27 and TRBJ2-1, with D maybe TRBD1 (6 bases). There are 15 residues in the CDR3. In germline, CDR1 is MNHEY, CDR2 SMNVEV (reference sequence). Trimming stripped 4 bases from V and 7 bases from J, with 17 bases between. As DNA, the CDR3 is TGTGCCAGCAGTTCCCACAGGGTAATGAGGAATGAGCAGTTCTTC. Its translation is CASSSHRVMRNEQFF.

This chain uses TRBV6-1 with TRBJ2-7; D is perhaps TRBD1 or TRBD2 (5 bases each). Germline V CDR1 and CDR2: MNHNS, SASEGT. V shed 3 bases and J shed 2 bases, with 20 bases lying between them. The CDR3 covers 17 residues. The CDR3 region is CASSEDLEGPHAYEQYF. The CDR3 DNA is TGTGCCAGCAGTGAGGACTTAGAGGGGCCACATGCCTACGAGCAGTACTTC.

This chain joins TRBV4-1 and TRBJ2-2; weak D call: TRBD2 (6 bases). This CDR3 is 15 amino acids long. The germline gives CDR1 MGHRA, CDR2 YSYEKL. V was shortened by 3 bases and J by 2 bases, with 10 bases between the two germline ends. The CDR3 DNA follows: TGCGCCAGCAGCCAGGCGGGACCAAACACCGGGGAGCTGTTTTTT. This encodes CASSQAGPNTGELFF.

This clone has just one count. J is TRBJ2-7 and V is TRBV6-1, with D maybe TRBD2 (6 bases). This CDR3 has 15 amino acids. The germline V and J ends were trimmed by 2 bases and 5 bases, with 16 bases remaining between them. CDR1 MNHNS and CDR2 SASEGT come from the germline V gene. CDR3 DNA sequence: TGTGCCAGCAGTGAAACGGGGGTACCTGTGGACGAGCAGTACTTC. The encoded protein is CASSETGVPVDEQYF.

This chain connects TRBV19 to TRBJ1-1; no reliable D call. The germline CDR1 and CDR2 sequences are LNHDA and SQIVND (reference sequence). Trimming stripped 5 bases from V and 3 bases from J, with 10 bases between. This CDR3 contains 13 residues. As DNA, the CDR3 is TGTGCCAGTAGTTGGGCCCGCCACACTGAAGCTTTCTTT. This translates into CASSWARHTEAFF.

The chain joins TRBV5-1 to TRBJ2-2, with 13 bases aligning to TRBD2. This CDR3 is built from 17 residues. J lost 2 bases, V lost 4 bases, and 5 bases had no gene match. CDR1 and CDR2 (germline): SGHRS, YFSETQ. CDR3 loop: CASSEGLAGINTGELFF. The CDR3, as DNA: TGCGCCAGCAGCGAGGGACTAGCGGGGATTAACACCGGGGAGCTGTTTTTT.

This clone was detected only once. In the same sample, other DNA sequences code for this CDR3. This sequence joins TRBV27 and TRBJ2-5; D is perhaps TRBD2 (5 bases). Germline assignment: CDR1 MNHEY and CDR2 SMNVEV (reference sequence). The CDR3 contains 14 residues. The V and J ends lost 2 bases and 2 bases respectively, with 9 bases between them. The CDR3 region has the DNA TGTGCCAGCAGTTTAATCGGCGGGCAAGAGACCCAGTACTTC. Translating it yields CASSLIGGQETQYF.

The chain employs TRBV19 and TRBJ1-2; D unresolved. There are 11 residues in the CDR3. CDR1 is LNHDA and CDR2 is SQIVND in the germline V gene (reference sequence). Trimming removed 5 bases from V and 8 bases from J, with 9 bases in between. The CDR3 here is CASSWMNGYTF. The DNA of the CDR3 is TGTGCCAGTAGTTGGATGAACGGCTACACCTTC.

This clone is a singleton in its sample. The J gene is TRBJ2-3, the V gene TRBV6-5; D uncertain. The CDR3 has 14 residues. Germline CDR1 MNHEY, CDR2 SVGAGI. The V gene lost 4 bases and the J gene lost 0 bases, with 8 bases spanning the gap. CDR3 loop: CASSLDRSTDTQYF. CDR3 DNA sequence: TGTGCCAGCAGTTTGGATCGGAGCACAGATACGCAGTATTTT.

The chain couples TRBV7-9 to TRBJ1-2; 7 bases map to TRBD1. The CDR3 spans 15 residues. V was pared by 5 bases and J by 4 bases, with 10 bases of the junction left unmatched. In germline, CDR1 is SEHNR, CDR2 FQNEAQ (reference sequence). This CDR3 is CASSPQEQGGYGYTF. Written as DNA, the CDR3 is TGTGCCAGCAGCCCTCAGGAGCAGGGGGGCTATGGCTACACCTTC.

This chain links TRBV11-3 with TRBJ1-4; no clear D gene. Germline CDR1 and CDR2: SGHNT and YENEEA. V lost 5 bases to trimming and J lost 8 bases, with 12 bases between them. The CDR3 totals 13 residues. The CDR3 protein is CASSPSYGEKLFF. For the CDR3, the DNA is TGTGCCAGCAGCCCGTCTTACGGGGAAAAACTGTTTTTT.

As to this clone: The same CDR3 also results from other DNA sequences found in this sample. The chain couples TRBV13 to TRBJ1-2, with D perhaps matching TRBD1 (6 bases). CDR1 and CDR2 (germline): PRHDT, FYEKMQ (reference sequence). V shed 0 bases and J shed 6 bases, with 8 bases lying between them. The CDR3 extends over 13 amino acids. CDR3 DNA sequence: TGTGCCAGCAGCTTAGGGACAGGCAATGGCTACACCTTC. Protein: CASSLGTGNGYTF.

The V gene is TRBV7-9, the J gene TRBJ1-2; a possible D gene is TRBD1 (6 bases). Germline loops: CDR1 SEHNR, CDR2 FQNEAQ (reference sequence). The CDR3 spans 15 residues. The V and J ends lost 6 bases and 8 bases respectively, with 22 bases between them. CDR3 nucleotide sequence: TGTGCCAGCAGTTCCACCGACAGGCTCCCTGAGGGCTACACCTTC. Protein sequence: CASSSTDRLPEGYTF.

This chain links TRBV5-4 with TRBJ2-7; 10 bases agree with TRBD1. CDR3 size: 14 residues. The germline V gene encodes CDR1 SGHNT and CDR2 YYREEE (reference sequence). After removal of 3 bases from V and 4 bases from J, the junction contained 4 bases not matched to a gene. The CDR3 here is CASSSDRGHYEQYF. The CDR3 bases are TGTGCCAGCAGCTCTGACAGGGGGCATTACGAGCAGTACTTC.